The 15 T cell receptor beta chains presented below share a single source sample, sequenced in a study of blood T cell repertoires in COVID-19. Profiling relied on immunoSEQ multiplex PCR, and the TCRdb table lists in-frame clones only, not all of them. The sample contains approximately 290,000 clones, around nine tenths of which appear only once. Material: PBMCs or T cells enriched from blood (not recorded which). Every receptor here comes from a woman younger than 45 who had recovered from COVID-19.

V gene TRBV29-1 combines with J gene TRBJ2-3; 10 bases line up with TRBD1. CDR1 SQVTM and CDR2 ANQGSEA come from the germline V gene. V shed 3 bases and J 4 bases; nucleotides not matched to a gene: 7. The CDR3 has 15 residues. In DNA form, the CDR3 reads TGCAGCGTTGACCAGACAGGGGGCAAGGCAGATACGCAGTATTTT. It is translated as CSVDQTGGKADTQYF.

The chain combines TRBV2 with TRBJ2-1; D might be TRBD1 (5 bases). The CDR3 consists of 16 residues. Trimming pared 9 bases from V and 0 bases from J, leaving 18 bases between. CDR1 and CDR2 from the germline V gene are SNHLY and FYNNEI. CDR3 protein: CARKGNRVVSYNEQFF. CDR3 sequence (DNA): TGTGCCAGGAAGGGGAATAGAGTAGTCTCCTACAATGAGCAGTTCTTC. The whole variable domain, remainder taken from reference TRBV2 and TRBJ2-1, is EPEVTQTPSHQVTQMGQEVILRCVPISNHLYFYWYRQILGQKVEFLVSFYNNEISEKSEIFDDQFSVERPDGSNFTLKIRSTKLEDSAMYFCARKGNRVVSYNEQFFGPGTRLTVL.

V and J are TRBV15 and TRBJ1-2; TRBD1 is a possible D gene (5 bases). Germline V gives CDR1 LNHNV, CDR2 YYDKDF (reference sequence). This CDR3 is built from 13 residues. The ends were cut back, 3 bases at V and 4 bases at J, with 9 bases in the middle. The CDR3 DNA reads TGTGCCACCAGCAGTAAACAGGCCTATGGCTACACCTTC. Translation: CATSSKQAYGYTF.

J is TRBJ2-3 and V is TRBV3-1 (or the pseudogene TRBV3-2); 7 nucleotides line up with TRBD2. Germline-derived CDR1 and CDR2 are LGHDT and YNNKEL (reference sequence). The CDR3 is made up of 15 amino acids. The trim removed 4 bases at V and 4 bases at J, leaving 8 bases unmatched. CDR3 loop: CASSRGGRSPDTQYF. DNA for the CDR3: TGTGCCAGCAGCCGGGGCGGGAGATCCCCAGATACGCAGTATTTT.

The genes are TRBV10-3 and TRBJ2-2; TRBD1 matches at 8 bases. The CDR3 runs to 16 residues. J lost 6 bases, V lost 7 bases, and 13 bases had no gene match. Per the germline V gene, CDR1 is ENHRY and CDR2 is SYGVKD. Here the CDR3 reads CAITSAHRGKAGELFF. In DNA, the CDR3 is TGTGCCATCACTTCTGCACACAGGGGGAAAGCCGGGGAGCTGTTTTTT.

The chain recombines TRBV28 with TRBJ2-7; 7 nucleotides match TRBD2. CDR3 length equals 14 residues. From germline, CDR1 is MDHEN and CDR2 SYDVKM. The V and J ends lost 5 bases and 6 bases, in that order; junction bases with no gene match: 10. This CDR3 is CASSLWREFIEQYF. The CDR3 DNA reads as TGTGCCAGCAGTCTGTGGCGGGAGTTTATCGAGCAGTACTTC. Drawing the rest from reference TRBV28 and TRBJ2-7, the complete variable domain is DVKVTQSSRYLVKRTGEKVFLECVQDMDHENMFWYRQDPGLGLRLIYFSYDVKMKEKGDIPEGYSVSREKKERFSLILESASTNQTSMYLCASSLWREFIEQYFGPGTRLTVT.

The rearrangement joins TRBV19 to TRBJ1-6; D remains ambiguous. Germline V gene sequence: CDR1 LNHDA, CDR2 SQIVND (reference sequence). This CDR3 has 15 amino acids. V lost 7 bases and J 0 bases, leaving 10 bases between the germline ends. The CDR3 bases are TGTGCCAGTACTCCGGAGAGCTCCTATAATTCACCCCTCCACTTT. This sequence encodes CASTPESSYNSPLHF.

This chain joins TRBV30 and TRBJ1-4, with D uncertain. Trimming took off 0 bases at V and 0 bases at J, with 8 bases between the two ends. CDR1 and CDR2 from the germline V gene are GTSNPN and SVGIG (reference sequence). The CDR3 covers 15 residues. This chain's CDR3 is CAWSVQLTTNEKLFF. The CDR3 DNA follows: TGTGCCTGGAGTGTACAGTTAACAACTAATGAAAAACTGTTTTTT.

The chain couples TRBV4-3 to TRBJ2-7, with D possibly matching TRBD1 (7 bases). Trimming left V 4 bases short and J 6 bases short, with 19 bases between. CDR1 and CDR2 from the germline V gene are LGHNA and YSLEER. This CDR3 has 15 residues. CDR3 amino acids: CASSLARDRVSEQYF. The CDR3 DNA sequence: TGCGCCAGCAGCCTAGCGCGGGACAGAGTATCCGAGCAGTACTTC.

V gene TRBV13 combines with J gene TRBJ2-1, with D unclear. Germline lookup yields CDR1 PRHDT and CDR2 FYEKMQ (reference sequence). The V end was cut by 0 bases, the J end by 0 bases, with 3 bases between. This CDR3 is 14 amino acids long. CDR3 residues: CASSLGSSYNEQFF. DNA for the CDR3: TGTGCCAGCAGCTTAGGCAGCTCCTACAATGAGCAGTTCTTC. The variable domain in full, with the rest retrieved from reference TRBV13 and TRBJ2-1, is AAGVIQSPRHLIKEKRETATLKCYPIPRHDTVYWYQQGPGQDPQFLISFYEKMQSDKGSIPDRFSAQQFSDYHSELNMSSLELGDSALYFCASSLGSSYNEQFFGPGTRLTVL.

This CDR3 reads CASGFHRYPGELFF. CDR3 coding DNA: TGTGCTAGTGGTTTCCACAGGTACCCCGGGGAGCTGTTTTTT. This chain joins TRBV12-5 and TRBJ2-2, with a possible D match to TRBD1 (5 bases). V was shortened by 3 bases and J by 6 bases, with 11 bases between the two germline ends. Germline V lookup: CDR1 LGHNT, CDR2 FRNRAP. The CDR3 extends over 14 amino acids.

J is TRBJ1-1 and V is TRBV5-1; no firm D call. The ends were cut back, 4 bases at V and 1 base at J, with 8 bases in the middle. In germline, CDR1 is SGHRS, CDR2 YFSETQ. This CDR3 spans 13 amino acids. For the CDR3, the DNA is TGCGCCAGCAGCCGCGGAGGGAACACTGAAGCTTTCTTT. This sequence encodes CASSRGGNTEAFF.

The CDR3 nucleotides are TGCGCCAGCAGCCAAGTGAGGCGGACAGGGGGCGCCGAGCAGTACTTC. This gives the protein CASSQVRRTGGAEQYF. This sequence joins TRBV4-1 and TRBJ2-7; 11 bases align to TRBD1. CDR1 and CDR2 from the germline V gene are MGHRA and YSYEKL. The ends lost 1 base at V and 6 bases at J; junction bases unmatched: 8. The CDR3 extends over 16 amino acids.

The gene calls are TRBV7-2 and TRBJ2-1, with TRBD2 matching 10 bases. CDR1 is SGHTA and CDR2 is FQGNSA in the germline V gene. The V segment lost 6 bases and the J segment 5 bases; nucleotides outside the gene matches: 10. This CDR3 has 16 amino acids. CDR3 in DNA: TGTGCCAGCAGAAAACGATGGACTAGCGGAGACAATGAGCAGTTCTTC. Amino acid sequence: CASRKRWTSGDNEQFF.

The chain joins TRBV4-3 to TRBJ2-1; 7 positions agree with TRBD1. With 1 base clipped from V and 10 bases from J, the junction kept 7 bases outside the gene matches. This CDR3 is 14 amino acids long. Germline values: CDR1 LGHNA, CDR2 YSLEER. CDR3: CASSQGQGAEEQFF. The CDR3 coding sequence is TGCGCCAGCAGCCAAGGACAGGGCGCGGAGGAGCAGTTCTTC.